This note documents a single T cell receptor (beta chain) sequence. This clonotype was counted ten times or more. Its binding antigen is unknown. No clone much larger than this one lies a single base away; base qualities are absent. The CDR3 runs 13 amino acids, cysteine and phenylalanine included. The only DNA kept is the CDR3, 39 bases in frame from the first base. V has 4 bases trimmed and J has 5 bases trimmed; junction bases matching no gene number 3. Set within a cohort of healthcare workers in London, UK, this nested case-control study involved weekly PCR testing of nasopharyngeal swabs along with blood sampling. Healthcare workers were recruited between 23 and 31 March 2020, during the week of the UK lockdown, and were followed weekly for up to about 15 weeks. This sample was included in a study of early T cells in non-severe SARS-CoV-2 infection (TCRdb year 2021). At the level of the whole study: TCR sequencing used bulk RNA from unsorted whole blood, so alpha and beta chains could not be paired. Here is what the overall study found, with its caveats: VDJdb matching was skewed toward anti-spike CD8 responses and likely underestimated virus-specific expansions by missing private and CD4 specificities.

Libraries were built with 5' RACE. The sample was run on a NextSeq 500. To correct for sequencing error and PCR bias, the TCR library protocol tagged individual cDNA molecules with unique molecular identifiers. Sequencing covered both TCR alpha and beta chains, and within each sample the abundances of alpha and beta sequences were tightly co-correlated. Concerning the study's data processing: Decombinator V4 was used to annotate TCR sequences for V gene, J gene and CDR3. TCRs were defined as expanded if a significant change between any two time points was detected under a Poisson model with p below 0.0001. TCR abundances were normalised to the total number of TCRs sequenced in each sample and reported as counts per million. TRAV1-2 paired with TRAJ12, TRAJ20 or TRAJ33 defined MAIT TCRs, while TRAV10 paired with TRAJ18 defined iNKT TCRs. A search of VDJdb, accessed on 1 November 2021, was run for TCRs annotated to CMV, EBV and SARS-CoV-2, with TCRs annotated for multiple antigens excluded. TCRdb redid the processing of the public reads, applying fastp at Q25 and MiXCR, and retained in-frame beta chains. Here each entry gathers all rows of one CDR3 protein and keeps the most common genes and DNA. TCRdb's processing, not the study's, gives the V and J calls here. The table for this sample lists about 21,000 distinct CDR3 sequences; more than 5% of them were counted only once. Jointly, the top ten make up roughly 15% of the sample.

Sequenced here: whole blood, sampled at baseline. The V and J segments used are TRBV12-3 or TRBV12-4 and TRBJ2-5; TRBD2 agrees with 8 junctional bases. This TCR was recovered from an adult who was a healthcare worker with PCR-confirmed SARS-CoV-2 infection or an uninfected control (not recorded which). The CDR3 amino acid sequence is: CASSSGGEETQYF. The DNA sequence reads TGTGCCAGCAGTTCCGGGGGGGAGGAGACCCAGTACTTC.